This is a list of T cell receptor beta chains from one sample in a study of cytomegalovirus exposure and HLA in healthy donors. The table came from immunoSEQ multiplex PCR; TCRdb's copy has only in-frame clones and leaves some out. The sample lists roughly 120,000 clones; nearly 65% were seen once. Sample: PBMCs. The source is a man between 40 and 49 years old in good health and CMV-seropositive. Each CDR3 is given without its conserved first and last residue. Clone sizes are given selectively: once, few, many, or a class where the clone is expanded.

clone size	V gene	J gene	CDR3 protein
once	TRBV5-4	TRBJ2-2	ASSPSTGVDTGELF
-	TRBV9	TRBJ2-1	ASSGPGLGNYNEQF
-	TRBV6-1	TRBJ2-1	ASSDGGAKF
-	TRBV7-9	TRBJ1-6	ASTLQAMGSPLH
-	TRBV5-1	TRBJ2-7	ASSRTSPSYEQY
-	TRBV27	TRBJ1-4	ASGAGQGYEKLF
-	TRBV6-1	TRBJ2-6	ASSEGSHSGANVLT
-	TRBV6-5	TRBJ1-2	ASSYTHQLGAPGYT
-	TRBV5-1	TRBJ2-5	ASSSLRDRAVETQY
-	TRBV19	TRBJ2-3	ASAPGTGDTDTQY
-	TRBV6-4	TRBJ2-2	ASSSGVNTGELF
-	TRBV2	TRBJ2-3	ASRGLAGGKYVYTDTQY
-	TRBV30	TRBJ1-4	AWSVPQAGRNEKLF
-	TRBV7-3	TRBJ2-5	ASSLSQVETQY
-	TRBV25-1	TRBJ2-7	ASSGGGRYEQY
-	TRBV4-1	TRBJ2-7	ASSQDQAGTTGQY
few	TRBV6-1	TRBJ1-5	ASSEDRGGNQPQH
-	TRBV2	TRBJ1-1	ASSDPTGGFTEAF
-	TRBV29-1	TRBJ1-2	SVGSSWGEGYT
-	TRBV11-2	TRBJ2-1	ASRFSPNNEQF
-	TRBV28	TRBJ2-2	ASGTSGRTGELF
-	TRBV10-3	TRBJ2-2	AISEKGQINTGELF
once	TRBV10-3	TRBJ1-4	AISEPRAPGKLF
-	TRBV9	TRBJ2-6	ASSPPGRGISGANVLT
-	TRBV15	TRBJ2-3	ATSRSPGRAGGTQY
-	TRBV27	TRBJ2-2	ASSPDPSGTGELF
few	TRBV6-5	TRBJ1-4	ASSYHTANEKLF
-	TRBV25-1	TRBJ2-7	ASTPPGGGSYEQY
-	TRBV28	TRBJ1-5	ASRPQWGEQPQH
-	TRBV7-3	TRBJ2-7	ASSFGLAGGFSYEQY
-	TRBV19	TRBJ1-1	ASSIDRWGSNTEAF
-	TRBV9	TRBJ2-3	ASSGRGADADTQY
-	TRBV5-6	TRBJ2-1	ASSLASGINNEQF
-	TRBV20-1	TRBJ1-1	RGAGGTEAF
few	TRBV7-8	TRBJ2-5	ASSLGQQETQY
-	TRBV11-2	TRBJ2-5	ASSFQRGGRAQETQY
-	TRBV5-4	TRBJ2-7	ASSLNPTGGYEQY
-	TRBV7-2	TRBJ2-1	ASSLFQGNNEQF